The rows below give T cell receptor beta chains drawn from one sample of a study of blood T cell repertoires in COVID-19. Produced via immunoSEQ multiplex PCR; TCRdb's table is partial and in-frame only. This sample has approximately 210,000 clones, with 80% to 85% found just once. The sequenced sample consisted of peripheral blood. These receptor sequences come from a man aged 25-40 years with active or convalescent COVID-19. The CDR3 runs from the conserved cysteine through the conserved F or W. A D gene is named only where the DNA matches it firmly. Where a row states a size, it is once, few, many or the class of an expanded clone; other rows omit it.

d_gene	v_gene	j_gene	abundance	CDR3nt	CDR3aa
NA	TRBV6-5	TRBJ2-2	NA	TGTGCCAGCAGTTACTCCGACAGCAACACCGGGGAGCTGTTTTTT	CASSYSDSNTGELFF
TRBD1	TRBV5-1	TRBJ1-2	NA	TGCGCCAGCAGCCCAGGACAGGAGTATGGCTACACCTTC	CASSPGQEYGYTF
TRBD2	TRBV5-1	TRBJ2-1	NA	TGCGCCAGCAGCCCGCGGACTAGCGGGGTGATTTACAATGAGCAGTTCTTC	CASSPRTSGVIYNEQFF
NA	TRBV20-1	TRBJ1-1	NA	TGCAGTGCTAGTCGGCGGGCCTTGAACACTGAAGCTTTCTTT	CSASRRALNTEAFF
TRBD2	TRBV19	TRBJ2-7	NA	TGTGCCAGTAGTCCCGGCGGGCGGGGGTATTTCTCCTACGAGCAGTACTTC	CASSPGGRGYFSYEQYF
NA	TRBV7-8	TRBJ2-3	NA	TGTGCCAGCAGCTTAATAGCGGAGCCCACAGATACGCAGTATTTT	CASSLIAEPTDTQYF
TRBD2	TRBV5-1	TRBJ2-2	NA	TGCGCCAGCAGCTTGTCGTTCTTAGGGAGGGGCACCGGGGAGCTGTTTTTT	CASSLSFLGRGTGELFF
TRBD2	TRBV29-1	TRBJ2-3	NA	TGCAGCGCTGAAAGGGCGGGAGATAGGGGAGATACGCAGTATTTT	CSAERAGDRGDTQYF
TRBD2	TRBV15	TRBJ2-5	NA	TGTGCCACCAGCAGAGCACTAGCGGGGCCCCAAGAGACCCAGTACTTC	CATSRALAGPQETQYF
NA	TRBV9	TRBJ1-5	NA	TGTGCCAGCAGCGTAGATGATAGGGGCCAGCCCCAGCATTTT	CASSVDDRGQPQHF
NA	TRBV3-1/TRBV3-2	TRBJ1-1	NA	TGTGCCAGCCGAGGGGGTCAGGAAGCTTTCTTT	CASRGGQEAFF
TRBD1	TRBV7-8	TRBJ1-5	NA	TGTGCCAGCAGCCCGCGGGACAGGGGATTTCAGCCCCAGCATTTT	CASSPRDRGFQPQHF
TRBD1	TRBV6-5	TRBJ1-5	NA	TGTGCCAGCAGGGGACAGGGTCTAGGTCAGCCCCAGCATTTT	CASRGQGLGQPQHF
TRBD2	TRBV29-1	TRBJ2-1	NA	TGCAGCGCTAAAAAGGGCCTAGCGGGAGGGCCCTACAATGAGCAGTTCTTC	CSAKKGLAGGPYNEQFF
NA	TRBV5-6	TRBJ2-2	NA	TGTGCCAGCAGCGCGAGCACCGGGGAGCTGTTTTTT	CASSASTGELFF
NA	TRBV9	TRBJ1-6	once	TGTGCCAGCAGCGTGACCCCCGAGCGGAATTCACCCCTCCACTTT	CASSVTPERNSPLHF
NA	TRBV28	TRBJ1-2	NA	TGTGCCAGCACCCCCCCCGAGAACTATGGCTACACCTTC	CASTPPENYGYTF
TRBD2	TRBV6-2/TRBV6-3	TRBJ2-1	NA	TGTGCCAGCAGTTACCCCCCCGCTAGCGGGACGTACAATGAGCAGTTCTTC	CASSYPPASGTYNEQFF
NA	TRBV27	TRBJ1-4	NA	TGTGCCAGCAGTTTAAGGGGGGGCTTACAACTGTTTTTT	CASSLRGGLQLFF
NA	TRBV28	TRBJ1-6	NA	TGTGCCAGCGCGGGCGGCAACTCCTATAATTCACCCCTCCACTTT	CASAGGNSYNSPLHF
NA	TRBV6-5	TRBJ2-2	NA	TGTGCCAGCCTCTACGATCACACCGGGGAGCTGTTTTTT	CASLYDHTGELFF
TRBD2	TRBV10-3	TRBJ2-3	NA	TGTGCCATCACCGCGGGACTAGCTTTCGCAGATACGCAGTATTTT	CAITAGLAFADTQYF
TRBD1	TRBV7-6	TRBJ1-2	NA	TGTGCCAGCAGCGGGCCGGGACAGGGAACCTCCTGGGGCTACACCTTC	CASSGPGQGTSWGYTF
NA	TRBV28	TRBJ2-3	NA	TGTGCCAGCAGAACAAACAGGTTCTCTAGCACAGATACGCAGTATTTT	CASRTNRFSSTDTQYF
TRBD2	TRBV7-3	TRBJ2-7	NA	TGTGCCAGCAGCTTAAACCCACTAGCGGGAGACGACGAGCAGTACTTC	CASSLNPLAGDDEQYF
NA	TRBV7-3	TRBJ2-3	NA	TGTGCCAGCAGCTCCACTGGGGCCTCCGGGGATACGCAGTATTTT	CASSSTGASGDTQYF
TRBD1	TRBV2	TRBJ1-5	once	TGTGCCAGCAGTGTGACAGGGCTAAATCAGCCCCAGCATTTT	CASSVTGLNQPQHF
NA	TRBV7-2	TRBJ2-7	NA	TGTGCCACCGGCCGTGCAGGGACCTACGAGCAGTACTTC	CATGRAGTYEQYF
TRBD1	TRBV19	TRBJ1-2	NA	TGTGCCAGTAGTCTCGACAGGGTGGTTGGCTACACCTTC	CASSLDRVVGYTF
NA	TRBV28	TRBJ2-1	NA	TGTGCCAGCAGTCCTCTTCGGGGGTTAAACTACAATGAGCAGTTCTTC	CASSPLRGLNYNEQFF
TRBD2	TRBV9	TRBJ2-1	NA	TGTGCCAGCAGCGTAGGGCTAGCGGGGGAAAATGAGCAGTTCTTC	CASSVGLAGENEQFF
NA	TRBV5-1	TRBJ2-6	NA	TGCGCCAGCAGCTTGCCGGGTAACTCTGGGGCCAACGTCCTGACTTTC	CASSLPGNSGANVLTF
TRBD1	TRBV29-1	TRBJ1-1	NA	TGCAGCGGGGGGGGACAGATGAACACTGAAGCTTTCTTT	CSGGGQMNTEAFF
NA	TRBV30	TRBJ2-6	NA	TGTGCCTGGAGTCAGGGGCAAGGACCCTCTGGGGCCAACGTCCTGACTTTC	CAWSQGQGPSGANVLTF
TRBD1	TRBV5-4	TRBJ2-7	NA	TGTGCCAGCAGACCTGACAGGGCTTCCTACGAGCAGTACTTC	CASRPDRASYEQYF
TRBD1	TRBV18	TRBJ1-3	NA	TGTACCTACGGGAAAAGGCTGGTACAGGGGGCTGGAAACACCATATATTTT	CTYGKRLVQGAGNTIYF
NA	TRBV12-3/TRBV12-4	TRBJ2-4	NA	TGTGCCAGCAGTCCTAAGTACATTCAGTACTTC	CASSPKYIQYF
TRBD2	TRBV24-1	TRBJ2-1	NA	TGTGCCACCAGTGAAGTCCTACGGGAGGATCACAATGAGCAGTTCTTC	CATSEVLREDHNEQFF
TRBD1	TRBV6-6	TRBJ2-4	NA	TGTGCCAGCAGTCAATCGACAGGGGGCGCAGCCAAAAACATTCAGTACTTC	CASSQSTGGAAKNIQYF
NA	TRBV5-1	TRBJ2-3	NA	TGCGCCAGCAGCTTTGATCGGGGGTCAGATACGCAGTATTTT	CASSFDRGSDTQYF
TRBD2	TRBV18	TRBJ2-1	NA	TGTGCCAGCTCACCGTACCCGGGAGGGTCGGTTGAGCAGTTCTTC	CASSPYPGGSVEQFF
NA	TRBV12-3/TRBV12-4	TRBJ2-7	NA	TGTGCCAGCAGGGGGGGACAGTCCTACGAGCAGTACTTC	CASRGGQSYEQYF
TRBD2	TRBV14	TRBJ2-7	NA	TGTGCCAGCAGCCCAACCGGGACTAGTACCTACGAGCAGTACTTC	CASSPTGTSTYEQYF
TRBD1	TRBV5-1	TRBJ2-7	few	TGCGCCAGCAGCTTAGGACAGGGAGTCTACGAGCAGTACTTC	CASSLGQGVYEQYF
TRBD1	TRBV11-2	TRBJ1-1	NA	TGTGCCAGCAGGTCCTCCCAGGGGGTGAACACTGAAGCTTTCTTT	CASRSSQGVNTEAFF
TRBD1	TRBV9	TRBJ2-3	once	TGTGCCAGCAGCGGCGAACCGGGACAGCGTATGTATTTT	CASSGEPGQRMYF
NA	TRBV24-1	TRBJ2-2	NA	TGTGCCACCCGAAGAGGCACCGGGGAGCTGTTTTTT	CATRRGTGELFF
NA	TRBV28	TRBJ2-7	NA	TGTGCCAGCAGTTTGTTTACGCCAGTGGTTGGGCAGTACTTC	CASSLFTPVVGQYF
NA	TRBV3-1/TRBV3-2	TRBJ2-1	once	TGTGCCAGCAGCTCACTCCCTCCCTGGGAGGTCTACAATGAGCAGTTCTTC	CASSSLPPWEVYNEQFF
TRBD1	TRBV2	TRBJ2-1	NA	TGTGCCGGATTGTCCGGGACAGGGCGGTACAATGAGCAGTTCTTC	CAGLSGTGRYNEQFF
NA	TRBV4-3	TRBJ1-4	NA	TGCGCCAGCAGCCAAGGGGCAGGGTGGCAAACTAATGAAAAACTGTTTTTT	CASSQGAGWQTNEKLFF
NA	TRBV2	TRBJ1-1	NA	TGTGCCAGCAGTCCGGGGGTATGGACTGAAGCTTTCTTT	CASSPGVWTEAFF
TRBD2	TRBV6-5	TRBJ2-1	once	TGTGCCAGCAACCCCGGGACTAGCGGGTCAAATGAGCAGTTCTTC	CASNPGTSGSNEQFF
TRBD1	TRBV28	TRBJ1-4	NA	TGTGCCAGCAGCCGCGGGACAGGGAGGCGTGAAAAACTGTTTTTT	CASSRGTGRREKLFF
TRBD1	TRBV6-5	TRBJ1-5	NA	TGTGCCAGCAGAACGACAGGGCCGGGCAATCAGCCCCAGCATTTT	CASRTTGPGNQPQHF
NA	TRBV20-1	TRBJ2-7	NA	TGCAGTGCTTCCCCCGACGAGCAGTACTTC	CSASPDEQYF
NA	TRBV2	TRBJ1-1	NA	TGTGCCAGCAGTGAATTTCTCCCATACAGGGACGACACTGAAGCTTTCTTT	CASSEFLPYRDDTEAFF
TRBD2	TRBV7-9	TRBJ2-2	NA	TGTGCCAGCAGCCCGTCTGGACTAGCGGGAGGTTCCGGGGAGCTGTTTTTT	CASSPSGLAGGSGELFF
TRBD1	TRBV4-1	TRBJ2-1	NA	TGCGCCAGCAGCCCCTTCCTTAGCGGACAGGGCGTCCGAGAGCAGTTCTTC	CASSPFLSGQGVREQFF
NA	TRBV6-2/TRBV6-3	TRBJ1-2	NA	TGTGCCACCACCCCTCCGCCGGGACTAGCGGCGTTTGCGGGAGGCTACACCTTC	CATTPPPGLAAFAGGYTF